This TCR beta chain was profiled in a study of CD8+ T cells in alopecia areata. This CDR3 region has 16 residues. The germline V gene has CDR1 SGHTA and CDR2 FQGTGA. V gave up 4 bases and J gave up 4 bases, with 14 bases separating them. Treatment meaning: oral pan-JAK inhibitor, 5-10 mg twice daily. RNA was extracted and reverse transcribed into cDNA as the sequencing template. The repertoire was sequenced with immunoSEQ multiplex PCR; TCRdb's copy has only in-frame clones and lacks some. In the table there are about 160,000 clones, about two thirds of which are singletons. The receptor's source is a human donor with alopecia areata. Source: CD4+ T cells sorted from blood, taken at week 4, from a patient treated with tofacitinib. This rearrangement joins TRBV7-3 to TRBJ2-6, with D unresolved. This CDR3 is CASSSPVLSGANVLTF. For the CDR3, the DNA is TGTGCCAGCAGCTCCCCAGTCCTGTCCGGGGCCAACGTCCTGACTTTC.